The entry below describes one T cell receptor beta chain. What it binds is not known. The data stem from a study of post-analysis software for immune sequencing data. For the study at large: As for disease course, relapsing-remitting, secondary progressive and progressive-relapsing multiple sclerosis were all included. Study-level findings and limits: Significantly lower normalized Chao1 diversity was found in patients with multiple sclerosis relative to controls. When patients were compared with controls, five TRBV segments were more frequent, TRBV5-6, TRBV5-1 and TRBV20-1 among them.

The CDR3 length is 16 residues. Germline CDR1 and CDR2: LNHDA and SQIVND (reference sequence). V lost 4 bases and J 5 bases, leaving 20 bases between the germline ends. Prepared TCR beta cDNA libraries contained unique molecular identifiers. T cells, about 0.9 to 11 million of them, yielded about half a million cDNA molecules. TCRdb independently ran MiXCR on the PCR reads; one entry per CDR3 protein. The sample has about 160,000 distinct CDR3 sequences, about 37% seen once; the top ten hold 28%. The source material was blood, sampled after autologous hematopoietic stem cell transplantation. The receptor's source is a girl aged 5 to 17 with multiple sclerosis. The V gene is TRBV19, the J gene TRBJ1-1, with D tentatively TRBD1 (5 bases). The CDR3 loop is CASSNRGQGGRTEAFF. CDR3 bases: TGTGCCAGTAGTAACCGGGGCCAGGGAGGGAGAACTGAAGCTTTCTTT.